These 24 T cell receptor beta chains were all obtained from the same sample, sequenced in a study of shared clonotypes between healthy human individuals. Method: immunoSEQ multiplex PCR; TCRdb's copy keeps in-frame clones and lacks some. This sample has about 2.4 million clones; 93% occur once, and the top ten carry roughly 0.39%. The specimen sequenced was naive CD4+ T cells from PBMCs. The subset here: CD45RA+ positively selected. These receptors came from a man between 18 and 35 years old in good health. Some clones in this sample may be carry-over from other donors' samples.

This sequence joins TRBV4-2 and TRBJ2-1; a possible D gene is TRBD2 (6 bases). The V gene's germline CDR1 is LGHNA and CDR2 YNFKEQ. Trimming pared 4 bases from V and 5 bases from J, leaving 15 bases between. This CDR3 contains 15 residues. The CDR3: CASSLSRGLNNEQFF. CDR3 DNA sequence: TGTGCCAGCAGCCTCTCAAGGGGACTGAACAATGAGCAGTTCTTC.

J is TRBJ2-5 and V is TRBV21-1; the D segment call TRBD2 is taken from the table without a DNA check. TRBV21-1 is a known pseudogene. This CDR3 region has 14 residues. CDR3 nucleotide sequence: TGTGCCAGCAGCACCCGACCGGGAATCGGGACCCAGTACTTC. Its translation is CASSTRPGIGTQYF.

CDR3 amino acids: CASRTPGGNTEAFF. As DNA, the CDR3 is TGCGCCAGCAGGACCCCAGGGGGGAACACTGAAGCTTTCTTT. The gene calls are TRBV4-1 and TRBJ1-1; TRBD1 agrees at 7 bases. From germline, CDR1 is MGHRA and CDR2 YSYEKL. The CDR3 has 14 amino acids. The V and J ends lost 6 bases and 1 base, in that order; junction bases with no gene match: 5.

The chain uses TRBV7-3 and TRBJ2-1; TRBD2 aligns across 7 bases. CDR3 length equals 14 residues. V trimming: 6 bases; J trimming: 3 bases; junction bases outside the gene matches: 5. Germline assignment: CDR1 SGHTA and CDR2 FQGTGA. Written as DNA, the CDR3 is TGTGCCAGCAGTCTAGCGGCCCACTACAATGAGCAGTTCTTC. Its protein product is CASSLAAHYNEQFF.

This chain uses TRBV15 with TRBJ2-5; weak D call: TRBD1 (6 bases). The CDR3 length is 14 residues. The V and J ends lost 3 bases and 1 base respectively, with 9 bases between them. The germline V gene encodes CDR1 LNHNV and CDR2 YYDKDF (reference sequence). CDR3 sequence (DNA): TGTGCCACCAGCAGGGACAGCCTCCAAGAGACCCAGTACTTC. This sequence encodes CATSRDSLQETQYF.

The sample holds a few counts of this clone. The same CDR3 arises from other DNA sequences in this sample as well. The rearrangement joins TRBV18 to TRBJ2-1; TRBD2 aligns across 15 bases. This CDR3 spans 16 amino acids. Per germline, CDR1 KGHSH and CDR2 LQKENI. Unmatched junction bases numbered 3, after V lost 3 bases and J lost 6 bases. CDR3 nucleotide sequence: TGTGCCAGCTCACCTCCGGGACTAGCGGGAGGCAATGAGCAGTTCTTC. Translated, it gives CASSPPGLAGGNEQFF.

This chain uses TRBV13 with TRBJ2-2; D call uncertain. Germline loops: CDR1 PRHDT, CDR2 FYEKMQ (reference sequence). V lost 2 bases to trimming and J lost 3 bases, with 7 bases between them. The CDR3 covers 14 residues. CDR3 coding DNA: TGTGCCAGCAGCTTAACGACCTACACCGGGGAGCTGTTTTTT. As protein: CASSLTTYTGELFF.

This chain links TRBV19 with TRBJ2-5; weak D call: TRBD2 (6 bases). Germline CDR1 LNHDA, CDR2 SQIVND (reference sequence). The CDR3 is 15 amino acids. The V gene lost 3 bases and the J gene lost 2 bases, with 13 bases spanning the gap. The CDR3 sequence: CASSMPSEGQETQYF. In nucleotides, the CDR3 is TGTGCCAGTAGTATGCCTAGCGAAGGACAAGAGACCCAGTACTTC.

The chain links TRBV10-3 to TRBJ2-7; 7 bases map to TRBD2. Germline trimming cut 5 bases from V and 0 bases from J; bases unmatched to any gene: 4. This CDR3 contains 14 residues. Germline V lookup: CDR1 ENHRY, CDR2 SYGVKD. CDR3 sequence reads: CAISLAEDSYEQYF. CDR3 in DNA: TGTGCCATCAGTCTAGCGGAGGACTCCTACGAGCAGTACTTC.

This clone was counted a few times. The V call is TRBV6-5, the J call TRBJ1-1; D is perhaps TRBD1 (5 bases). This CDR3 has 13 amino acids. In germline, CDR1 is MNHEY, CDR2 SVGAGI. Trimming cost V 5 bases and J 7 bases, with 14 bases left between them. The DNA for the CDR3 is TGTGCCAGCAGTGGGGCGGTTGGCGGTGAAGCTTTCTTT. This encodes CASSGAVGGEAFF.

This rearrangement joins TRBV15 to TRBJ2-6; D uncertain. V was pared by 0 bases and J by 2 bases, with 14 bases between. The CDR3 runs to 18 residues. The germline gives CDR1 LNHNV, CDR2 YYDKDF (reference sequence). The CDR3 nucleotides are TGTGCCACCAGCAGAGATAGGGCGCCTCTAGCTGGGGCCAACGTCCTGACTTTC. Its translation: CATSRDRAPLAGANVLTF.

The V gene is TRBV28, the J gene TRBJ1-1, with TRBD1 as a possible D gene (6 bases). The V end was cut by 5 bases, the J end by 3 bases, with 22 bases between. CDR3 length equals 17 residues. Germline lookup yields CDR1 MDHEN and CDR2 SYDVKM. The CDR3 nucleotides read TGTGCCAGCAGTATACCTTCGTTGAGGGGGAGGGACACTGAAGCTTTCTTT. Protein sequence: CASSIPSLRGRDTEAFF.

Turning to this clone: This specimen includes other DNA sequences encoding the same CDR3. This chain joins TRBV6-6 and TRBJ1-1, with a weak D call TRBD1 (5 bases). This CDR3 is built from 13 residues. Per germline, CDR1 MNHNY and CDR2 SVGAGI (reference sequence). Trimming removed 2 bases at V and 2 bases at J, with 6 bases between. The CDR3 coding sequence is TGTGCCAGCAGTTACGGGGGAAACACTGAAGCTTTCTTT. Residues: CASSYGGNTEAFF.

The rearrangement links TRBV7-2 to TRBJ1-2; D remains unclear. CDR1 and CDR2 (germline): SGHTA, FQGNSA. The CDR3 consists of 14 residues. V was shortened by 3 bases and J by 1 base, with 9 bases between the two germline ends. The CDR3 bases are TGTGCCAGCAGCTTCAGGCCGGGTAACTATGGCTACACCTTC. This translates into CASSFRPGNYGYTF.

This sequence joins TRBV5-4 and TRBJ2-1; TRBD2 agrees at 7 bases. Trimming took 0 bases from V and 4 from J; bases not matched to a gene: 4. The CDR3 has 15 amino acids. Germline V lookup: CDR1 SGHNT, CDR2 YYREEE (reference sequence). As DNA, the CDR3 is TGTGCCAGCAGCTTGGGAACTAGCGCTTACAATGAGCAGTTCTTC. The encoded protein is CASSLGTSAYNEQFF.

This clone was recorded once. CDR3 in DNA: TGTGCCAGTAGTATGTCAGGGCGGGAGAGGTCAGATACGCAGTATTTT. Protein product: CASSMSGRERSDTQYF. The J gene is TRBJ2-3, the V gene TRBV19; 7 bases fit TRBD2. The CDR3 contains 16 residues. V lost 3 bases to trimming and J lost 4 bases; unmatched junction nucleotides: 10. Germline V gene lookup returns CDR1 LNHDA and CDR2 SQIVND (reference sequence).

In its sample, this clone was seen a few times. This sequence joins TRBV7-2 and TRBJ2-7, with 10 nucleotides matching TRBD2. This CDR3 contains 15 residues. Germline V lookup: CDR1 SGHTA, CDR2 FQGNSA. V lost 5 bases, J lost 7 bases, and 11 bases stayed unmatched. The CDR3 DNA reads as TGTGCCAGCAGCCCAACTCGACTAGCGGGCTCGGAGCAGTACTTC. It translates to CASSPTRLAGSEQYF.

This clone was seen a single time. The chain recombines TRBV29-1 with TRBJ2-7; D unresolved. CDR3 length: 14 residues. Germline loops: CDR1 SQVTM, CDR2 ANQGSEA. The V end lost 6 bases, the J end lost 2 bases, and 17 bases lay between the germline ends. CDR3 loop: CSVGRASYPYEQYF. The CDR3 coding sequence is TGCAGCGTCGGACGGGCCTCCTATCCCTACGAGCAGTACTTC.

This chain joins TRBV7-8 and TRBJ1-4; no clear D gene. Germline assignment: CDR1 SGHVS and CDR2 FQNEAQ. V was trimmed by 2 bases and J by 8 bases, leaving 12 bases between them. The CDR3 is 14 residues long. CDR3 loop: CASSLISRGEKLFF. CDR3 in DNA: TGTGCCAGCAGCTTAATATCGCGAGGGGAAAAACTGTTTTTT. Drawing the rest from reference TRBV7-8 and TRBJ1-4, the complete variable domain is GAGVSQSPRYKVAKRGQDVALRCDPISGHVSLFWYQQALGQGPEFLTYFQNEAQLDKSGLPSDRFFAERPEGSVSTLKIQRTQQEDSAVYLCASSLISRGEKLFFGSGTQLSVL.

The chain links TRBV5-1 to TRBJ2-3; no reliable D call. Trimming cost V 1 base and J 5 bases, with 2 bases left between them. Germline CDR1 SGHRS, CDR2 YFSETQ. The CDR3 length is 11 residues. In DNA, the CDR3 is TGCGCCAGCAGCTTGCAAGATACGCAGTATTTT. It yields the protein CASSLQDTQYF.

This sequence joins TRBV10-3 and TRBJ1-5, with 7 bases lining up with TRBD1. This CDR3 is 16 amino acids long. Unmatched junction bases numbered 6, after V lost 3 bases and J lost 1 base. Per the germline V gene, CDR1 is ENHRY and CDR2 is SYGVKD. CDR3: CAISEKRGQSNQPQHF. The CDR3 DNA reads as TGTGCCATCAGTGAAAAAAGGGGGCAAAGCAATCAGCCCCAGCATTTT.

The chain is built from TRBV6-5 and TRBJ2-2; D not resolved. Germline assignment: CDR1 MNHEY and CDR2 SVGAGI. Deletions cut 2 bases from V and 2 bases from J, with 9 bases between. CDR3 size: 15 residues. The CDR3 DNA follows: TGTGCCAGCAGTTACCCTGTCAGTAACACCGGGGAGCTGTTTTTT. Translating gives CASSYPVSNTGELFF.

The chain carries TRBV7-9 and TRBJ2-7, with 7 bases identical to TRBD1. V was clipped by 4 bases and J by 5 bases; unmatched bases: 8. Germline V lookup: CDR1 SEHNR, CDR2 FQNEAQ (reference sequence). This CDR3 comprises 14 residues. The CDR3 is CASSSRQGLHEQYF. The CDR3 DNA reads TGTGCCAGCAGCTCCCGACAGGGTCTCCACGAGCAGTACTTC. Based on the CDR3 plus reference TRBV7-9 and TRBJ2-7, the full variable domain is DTGVSQNPRHKITKRGQNVTFRCDPISEHNRLYWYRQTLGQGPEFLTYFQNEAQLEKSRLLSDRFSAERPKGSFSTLEIQRTEQGDSAMYLCASSSRQGLHEQYFGPGTRLTVT.

The chain joins TRBV29-1 to TRBJ2-7, with a tentative D call TRBD2 (6 bases). V was shortened by 4 bases and J by 3 bases, with 10 bases between the two germline ends. CDR3 length: 12 residues. The germline V gene encodes CDR1 SQVTM and CDR2 ANQGSEA. The CDR3 reads CSVGAGVYEQYF. As DNA, the CDR3 is TGCAGCGTTGGAGCGGGCGTCTACGAGCAGTACTTC.